The 18 T cell receptor beta chains below all came from one sample that was sequenced in a study of blood T cell repertoires in COVID-19. Measured with immunoSEQ multiplex PCR; TCRdb has only the in-frame clones, and not every one. In the table there are some 71,000 clones, about 90% of which are singletons. Sequences were obtained from peripheral blood. These receptors were collected from a man aged 50 to 59 with acute or convalescent COVID-19.

As to this clone: Different DNA sequences within this sample yield the same CDR3. The chain has TRBV5-4 and TRBJ1-2, with D possibly matching TRBD1 (6 bases). CDR1 and CDR2 (germline): SGHNT, YYREEE (reference sequence). V lost 0 bases and J lost 5, with 11 bases in between. This CDR3 contains 14 residues. CDR3 DNA: TGTGCCAGCAGCTTGGACAGGGTAGGGTATGGCTACACCTTC. Protein: CASSLDRVGYGYTF.

The V call is TRBV19, the J call TRBJ2-1; 7 positions agree with TRBD2. This CDR3 spans 14 amino acids. The junction had 12 bases not matched to a gene; V was cut back by 8 bases and J by 8 bases. Germline CDR1 and CDR2: LNHDA and SQIVND (reference sequence). This chain's CDR3 is CASRPFGGWDEQFF. CDR3 DNA: TGTGCCAGTCGCCCGTTCGGGGGGTGGGATGAGCAGTTCTTC.

The rearrangement links TRBV9 to TRBJ1-1, with D uncertain. The length of the CDR3 is 13 residues. Germline-derived CDR1 and CDR2 are SGDLS and YYNGEE. V was cut by 0 bases and J by 8 bases, with 11 bases left in between. CDR3 in DNA: TGTGCCAGCAGCGTAGCTGGAGGCTCCGAAGCTTTCTTT. The encoded protein is CASSVAGGSEAFF.

The chain couples TRBV4-3 to TRBJ2-7; D is unresolved. Germline V gene lookup returns CDR1 LGHNA and CDR2 YSLEER. V lost 0 bases to trimming and J lost 4 bases, with 7 bases between them. The CDR3 is 13 amino acids. The DNA for the CDR3 is TGCGCCAGCAGCCAAGAACTATTATACGAGCAGTACTTC. It yields the protein CASSQELLYEQYF.

CDR3 sequence (DNA): TGCGCCAGCAGCCATGTAGACGGACTAGCGAACACCGGGGAGCTGTTTTTT. This gives the protein CASSHVDGLANTGELFF. The rearrangement uses TRBV4-3 and TRBJ2-2; TRBD2 aligns across 7 bases. V trimming: 3 bases; J trimming: 0 bases; junction bases outside the gene matches: 7. The CDR3 sequence is 17 residues long. The germline V gene encodes CDR1 LGHNA and CDR2 YSLEER.

The CDR3 protein is CASSWGESGGYTF. The DNA for the CDR3 is TGTGCCAGTAGTTGGGGCGAAAGTGGTGGCTACACCTTC. The rearrangement links TRBV19 to TRBJ1-2; D is possibly TRBD1 (5 bases). There are 13 residues in the CDR3. CDR1 is LNHDA, CDR2 SQIVND, per germline (reference sequence). Trimming took off 5 bases at V and 7 bases at J, with 14 bases between the two ends.

This chain links TRBV7-9 with TRBJ2-1; 12 bases align to TRBD2. From germline, CDR1 is SEHNR and CDR2 FQNEAQ (reference sequence). This CDR3 region has 18 residues. V lost 4 bases to trimming and J lost 6 bases; unmatched junction nucleotides: 13. CDR3 loop: CASSSLAGGPPLGNEQFF. For the CDR3, the DNA is TGTGCCAGCAGCTCCCTAGCGGGAGGGCCTCCGTTAGGCAATGAGCAGTTCTTC.

The rearrangement uses TRBV9 and TRBJ2-4; TRBD1 matches at 9 bases. The CDR3 extends over 13 amino acids. The germline V gene has CDR1 SGDLS and CDR2 YYNGEE. The V and J ends lost 1 base and 9 bases, in that order; junction bases with no gene match: 2. This CDR3 is CASSVRQGGIQYF. DNA for the CDR3: TGTGCCAGCAGCGTAAGACAGGGGGGCATTCAGTACTTC.

This clone was seen more than once but under ten times. The chain recombines TRBV13 with TRBJ2-5; D is possibly TRBD2 (6 bases). Deletions cut 5 bases from V and 7 bases from J, with 11 bases between. Per germline, CDR1 PRHDT and CDR2 FYEKMQ (reference sequence). The CDR3 consists of 12 residues. This CDR3 reads CASSPHGGTQYF. The CDR3 DNA is TGTGCCAGCAGCCCCCACGGGGGGACCCAGTACTTC.

This sequence joins TRBV25-1 and TRBJ2-7; no definite D call. The germline V gene encodes CDR1 MGHDK and CDR2 SYGVNS. CDR3 length: 13 amino acids. V was cut by 8 bases and J by 5 bases, with 16 bases left in between. CDR3 bases: TGTGCCAGCTCCCGGGTACCCGCCCACGAGCAGTACTTC. This gives the protein CASSRVPAHEQYF.

V is TRBV6-5 and J is TRBJ1-5; D remains ambiguous. Looked up from germline, CDR1 is MNHEY and CDR2 is SVGAGI. There are 13 residues in the CDR3. Trimming removed 9 bases from V and 4 bases from J, with 13 bases in between. In DNA, the CDR3 is TGTGCCAGGACGCAGGCCTTAAATCAGCCCCAGCATTTT. Protein sequence: CARTQALNQPQHF.

V and J are TRBV10-1 and TRBJ2-7; maybe TRBD1 (6 bases). The CDR3 runs to 16 residues. V was clipped by 3 bases and J by 1 base, with 16 bases between them. Germline V lookup: CDR1 WNHNN, CDR2 SYGVQD (reference sequence). The CDR3 DNA is TGCGCCAGCAGTGATACGGGACAATGCCTTTCCTACGAGCAGTACTTC. It translates to CASSDTGQCLSYEQYF.

The chain employs TRBV15 and TRBJ1-2; 11 bases line up with TRBD1. V was pared by 2 bases and J by 4 bases, with 9 bases of the junction left unmatched. CDR3 length equals 17 residues. Germline V gene data show CDR1 as LNHNV and CDR2 as YYDKDF (reference sequence). CDR3 protein: CATSRPRTGGLFYGYTF. In DNA, the CDR3 is TGTGCCACCAGCAGACCTCGGACAGGGGGCTTATTCTATGGCTACACCTTC.

CDR3 protein: CASSPLSGTYNEQFF. The CDR3 DNA reads as TGTGCCAGCAGTCCCCTTAGCGGCACCTACAATGAGCAGTTCTTC. The chain uses TRBV6-2 or TRBV6-3 and TRBJ2-1; maybe TRBD2 (6 bases). Trimming stripped 5 bases from V and 2 bases from J, with 13 bases between. This CDR3 comprises 15 residues. From germline, CDR1 is MNHEY and CDR2 SVGEGT.

J is TRBJ1-5 and V is TRBV6-5; 10 bases are a match to TRBD1. Germline V CDR1 and CDR2: MNHEY, SVGAGI. Losses at the gene ends were 6 bases for V and 4 bases for J; bases not matched to a gene: 6. The CDR3 is 15 residues long. The CDR3 region is CASSLDRGVNQPQHF. The CDR3 DNA follows: TGTGCCAGCAGCTTGGACAGGGGGGTAAATCAGCCCCAGCATTTT.

The chain recombines TRBV6-5 with TRBJ2-7, with D possibly TRBD1 on 5 matching bases. V was clipped by 5 bases and J by 3 bases, with 17 bases between them. Germline CDR1 and CDR2: MNHEY and SVGAGI. The CDR3 totals 15 residues. The CDR3 DNA reads TGTGCCAGCAGTCAAAGGGGTGAGAGCAACTACGAGCAGTACTTC. It specifies CASSQRGESNYEQYF.

This chain uses TRBV19 with TRBJ1-5; D might be TRBD1 (6 bases). Germline values: CDR1 LNHDA, CDR2 SQIVND (reference sequence). V was cut by 5 bases and J by 3 bases, with 11 bases left in between. This CDR3 spans 14 amino acids. CDR3 protein: CASSWDNFNQPQHF. The DNA of the CDR3 is TGTGCCAGTAGTTGGGACAACTTCAATCAGCCCCAGCATTTT.

This clone is classed as medium-sized. The genes are TRBV7-9 and TRBJ2-2; 11 nucleotides match TRBD1. With V trimmed by 5 bases and J by 7 bases, 9 bases remained unmatched. There are 16 residues in the CDR3. Germline V gene data show CDR1 as SEHNR and CDR2 as FQNEAQ (reference sequence). The CDR3 DNA follows: TGTGCCAGCAGCGGGACAGGGGGGGACTACGTCGGGGAGCTGTTTTTT. Amino acids: CASSGTGGDYVGELFF.